The 3 T cell receptor beta chains in this list originate from one sample, sequenced in a study of blood T cells in healthy people across ages. The authors ran a second PCR of roughly 7 to 11 cycles using a sample-barcoded 5' primer and a J-beta primer mix. TCRdb redid the calling of the 5' RACE reads with MiXCR, one entry per CDR3 protein. Of around 870,000 distinct CDR3 sequences listed, 25% to 35% were seen once; the top ten hold roughly 17%. Sequencing was carried out using blood. These receptors were taken from an elderly woman in good health.

The chain carries TRBV10-2 and TRBJ1-5, with D tentatively TRBD1 (5 bases). The germline CDR1 and CDR2 sequences are WSHSY and SAAADI. Between the trimmed V and J ends, which lost 3 bases and 7 bases, there was a span of 10 bases. The CDR3 is 13 residues long. The CDR3 here is CASSDGWGQPQHF. The CDR3 nucleotides are TGCGCCAGCAGTGATGGGTGGGGGCAGCCCCAGCATTTT.

Note on this clonotype: Being one base from a much bigger clone, this may be a read error. The chain carries TRBV11-2 and TRBJ2-7; no definite D call. The CDR3 covers 13 residues. Germline values: CDR1 SGHAT, CDR2 FQNNGV. CDR3 in amino acids: CASGLVASYEQYF. CDR3 coding DNA: TGTGCCAGCGGCTTAGTCGCCTCCTACGAGCAGTACTTC.

This clonotype appeared many times. The J gene is TRBJ2-1, the V gene TRBV6-1, with TRBD2 matching over 10 bases. The CDR3 has 16 residues. Trimming took 5 bases from V and 9 from J; bases not matched to a gene: 13. Germline CDR1 is MNHNS and CDR2 is SASEGT. As DNA, the CDR3 is TGTGCCAGCAGTATCCAGCGGGGGGGCCGACTTGTTGAGCAGTTCTTC. This gives the protein CASSIQRGGRLVEQFF.